Listed below are T cell receptor beta chains from one sample, sequenced in a study of blood T cell repertoires in COVID-19. Using immunoSEQ multiplex PCR, the repertoire was profiled, and TCRdb retains in-frame clones only, with some absent. The sample lists more than 95,000 clones, 88% seen once, with roughly 1.2% in the top ten. The source material was peripheral blood. These receptors were obtained from a woman of 80 years or more with acute or convalescent COVID-19. The CDR3 runs from the conserved cysteine through the conserved F or W. D genes are given only for firm matches. Some rows have no size entry. The others give once, few or many, or a class for an expanded clone.

-	TRBV7-9	TRBJ1-6	14	-	TGTGCCAGCAGCCACGGACAGACTAATTCACCCCTCCACTTT	CASSHGQTNSPLHF
-	TRBV7-9	TRBJ1-1	14	-	TGTGCCAGCAGCTCTCAAGGTGGGGGGACTGAAGCTTTCTTT	CASSSQGGGTEAFF
-	TRBV5-4	TRBJ2-7	15	-	TGTGCCAGCAGCGGGGGAGTTGCGAGGGGGGGCGAGCAGTACTTC	CASSGGVARGGEQYF
-	TRBV5-6	TRBJ2-7	15	-	TGTGCCAGCAGCTCACAAACAGGTAACACCTACGAGCAGTACTTC	CASSSQTGNTYEQYF
-	TRBV5-1	TRBJ2-3	14	TRBD1	TGCGCCAGCAGCCTAGACAGGGCGTCAGATACGCAGTATTTT	CASSLDRASDTQYF
-	TRBV5-4	TRBJ2-5	14	TRBD1	TGTGCCAGCAGCAAGGACAGGCCCCAAGAGACCCAGTACTTC	CASSKDRPQETQYF
-	TRBV5-1	TRBJ1-2	13	-	TGCGCCAGCAGAGGGGTGGCTAACTATGGCTACACCTTC	CASRGVANYGYTF
-	TRBV11-2	TRBJ2-5	14	-	TGTGCCAGCAGCCCCCCCTATGCCCAAGAGACCCAGTACTTC	CASSPPYAQETQYF
-	TRBV12-3/TRBV12-4	TRBJ1-2	13	TRBD1	TGTGCCAGCAGTTTACGGCAGGGGGCAGGCTACACCTTC	CASSLRQGAGYTF
-	TRBV10-3	TRBJ1-2	12	-	TGTGCCATCAGCGAGGGCGGAAATGGCTACACCTTC	CAISEGGNGYTF
once	TRBV3-1/TRBV3-2	TRBJ1-2	13	-	TGTGCCAGCAGTAGGGGCCAGGGGTATGGCTACACCTTC	CASSRGQGYGYTF
-	TRBV19	TRBJ2-7	16	-	TGTGCCAGTAGTGCTAACGACAGGTCTCCTTCCTACGAGCAGTACTTC	CASSANDRSPSYEQYF
-	TRBV9	TRBJ2-3	15	-	TGTGCCAGCAGCGTCAACCTGGGGCGCACAGATACGCAGTATTTT	CASSVNLGRTDTQYF
-	TRBV18	TRBJ1-6	13	-	TGTGCCAGCTCACCGGGGGCAGAATCACCCCTCCACTTT	CASSPGAESPLHF
-	TRBV3-1/TRBV3-2	TRBJ1-1	15	-	TGTGCCAGCAGCTTAATAGACTCCCCGGGCACTGAAGCTTTCTTT	CASSLIDSPGTEAFF
-	TRBV6-1	TRBJ2-1	16	TRBD1	TGTGCCAGCAGTGAAGGTGGGACAGGGACATACAATGAGCAGTTCTTC	CASSEGGTGTYNEQFF
-	TRBV18	TRBJ1-6	17	TRBD1	TGTGCCAGCTCACCTCGTGACAGGGGTAGGGGTAATTCACCCCTCCACTTT	CASSPRDRGRGNSPLHF
-	TRBV15	TRBJ2-5	14	-	TGTGCCACCAGCAGACCCCCTAGCGTTGAGACCCAGTACTTC	CATSRPPSVETQYF
-	TRBV13	TRBJ2-7	14	-	TGTGCCAGCAGCTCAGTTTATAACTCCTACGAGCAGTACTTC	CASSSVYNSYEQYF
-	TRBV6-5	TRBJ2-7	13	-	TGTGCCAGCAGTTACGGCAGGGATTACGAGCAGTACTTC	CASSYGRDYEQYF
once	TRBV20-1	TRBJ1-2	14	-	TGCAGTGCTAGTTCAGTCTCACAGGCCTATGGCTACACCTTC	CSASSVSQAYGYTF
-	TRBV15	TRBJ2-7	16	TRBD1	TGTGCCACCAGCAGAGATCTGGGACAGGCCGCCTACGAGCAGTACTTC	CATSRDLGQAAYEQYF
-	TRBV14	TRBJ2-5	15	-	TGTGCCAGCAGCCAAGTGATTAGCGGCCAAGAGACCCAGTACTTC	CASSQVISGQETQYF
few	TRBV7-8	TRBJ2-2	14	-	TGTGCCAGCAGCTTCAACAGGGAGACCGGGGAGCTGTTTTTT	CASSFNRETGELFF
-	TRBV5-1	TRBJ2-7	14	TRBD1	TGCGCCAGCAGCTTGCGGGACAGGGTCTACGAGCAGTACTTC	CASSLRDRVYEQYF
once	TRBV5-1	TRBJ2-1	15	TRBD2	TGCGCCAGCAGCGATCTAGCGGGAGGCCTAAATGAGCAGTTCTTC	CASSDLAGGLNEQFF
-	TRBV9	TRBJ1-6	15	TRBD1	TGTGCCAGCAGCGTAGGACAGGGAGTACGGTCACCCCTCCACTTT	CASSVGQGVRSPLHF
-	TRBV10-3	TRBJ2-2	17	TRBD2	TGTGCCATCAGTGAGTCGCGGGGGGGTACCAACACCGGGGAGCTGTTTTTT	CAISESRGGTNTGELFF
-	TRBV10-3	TRBJ2-3	15	TRBD2	TGTGCCATCAGTGAGCCTAGCGGGACGTCAGATACGCAGTATTTT	CAISEPSGTSDTQYF
-	TRBV5-1	TRBJ2-2	15	TRBD2	TGCGCCAGCAGAATAGCGGGAGGGCTTACCGGGGAGCTGTTTTTT	CASRIAGGLTGELFF
-	TRBV19	TRBJ2-7	15	TRBD1	TGTGCCAGTAGGCCTTCGACAGGGGGCTCCTACGAGCAGTACTTC	CASRPSTGGSYEQYF
once	TRBV7-3	TRBJ2-1	15	TRBD1	TGTGCCAGCAGCTCGGACAGGGGGAGGCAAAATGAGCAGTTCTTC	CASSSDRGRQNEQFF
-	TRBV18	TRBJ1-1	15	TRBD1	TGTGCCAGCTCACCGGTTACAGGGGGGTACACTGAAGCTTTCTTT	CASSPVTGGYTEAFF
-	TRBV7-2	TRBJ2-3	16	TRBD2	TGTGCCAGCAGCTTGGGACTAGAAGTTAGCACAGATACGCAGTATTTT	CASSLGLEVSTDTQYF
-	TRBV6-5	TRBJ1-4	13	-	TGTGCCAGCAGTTATAGGACATGGGAAAAACTGTTTTTT	CASSYRTWEKLFF
-	TRBV6-2/TRBV6-3	TRBJ2-7	15	TRBD2	TGTGCCAGCAGCGCCCCAGGACTAGCGGTCTACGAGCAGTACTTC	CASSAPGLAVYEQYF
-	TRBV6-2/TRBV6-3	TRBJ2-5	15	TRBD2	TGTGCCAGCAGCCCGGGGACGGGGGGGCGAGAGACCCAGTACTTC	CASSPGTGGRETQYF
-	TRBV6-5	TRBJ2-7	14	TRBD1	TGTGCCAGCAGGACCCCCGGACAGGCCTACGAGCAGTACTTC	CASRTPGQAYEQYF
-	TRBV4-2	TRBJ1-1	14	-	TGTGCCAGCAGCCAAGATCCAGGGCGCACTGAAGCTTTCTTT	CASSQDPGRTEAFF
once	TRBV10-2	TRBJ1-6	13	TRBD1	TGCGCCAGCAGACAGGGGCCTAATTCACCCCTCCACTTT	CASRQGPNSPLHF
few	TRBV5-1	TRBJ2-2	16	-	TGCGCCAGCAGCTTGGCCGGACAGACGAACACCGGGGAGCTGTTTTTT	CASSLAGQTNTGELFF
-	TRBV7-9	TRBJ1-2	13	TRBD1	TGTGCCAGCAGCTTACGTACAGGGGATGGCTACACCTTC	CASSLRTGDGYTF
-	TRBV27	TRBJ2-7	14	-	TGTGCCAGGAGGCGGAGGGGGCCGACCTACGAGCAGTACTTC	CARRRRGPTYEQYF
-	TRBV28	TRBJ2-7	15	TRBD1	TGTGCCAGCAGAAGCGGACAGGTTTCTTCCTACGAGCAGTACTTC	CASRSGQVSSYEQYF
-	TRBV27	TRBJ1-2	14	-	TGTGCCAGCAGTTCCCCGGAGAGAGGCTATGGCTACACCTTC	CASSSPERGYGYTF
-	TRBV5-1	TRBJ2-1	15	-	TGCGCCAGCAGCTTTACAGTGAGCTCCTACAATGAGCAGTTCTTC	CASSFTVSSYNEQFF